Reported below is one T cell receptor beta chain. Its cognate antigen is unknown. The source of the sample is a study of T cells after yellow fever vaccination. Across the study: Preparing low-cell-number fractions relied on SMART-Seq v4 Ultra Low Input.

TCRdb redid the calling of the 5' RACE reads with MiXCR, one entry per CDR3 protein. The sample carries hundreds of thousands of distinct CDR3 sequences, over 9% recorded once. General study points: Though it reached lower strength, the secondary response hit its peak faster, day 5 versus 15. Among primary-vaccination clones, most reappeared after the booster, at 95% to 96% for CD4 and approximately 90% for CD8. There was a possibility that FACS-sorted repertoires contained abundant clonotypes contaminating from the bulk population.

The TCR was taken from a man aged 25 to 45 who received the YFV17D yellow fever vaccine. The input for sequencing was PBMCs, taken on the day of the yellow fever booster vaccination.

CDR3 residues: CSSGRRSGETQYF. The DNA of the CDR3 is TGTAGTAGCGGGAGGCGGTCCGGAGAGACCCAGTACTTC. The J gene is TRBJ2-5, the V gene TRBV30; TRBD2 aligns across 10 bases. CDR3 length equals 13 residues. Germline V gene lookup returns CDR1 GTSNPN and CDR2 SVGIG (reference sequence). Full variable domain (missing parts from reference TRBV30 and TRBJ2-5): SQTIHQWPATLVQPVGSPLSLECTVEGTSNPNLYWYRQAAGRGLQLLFYSVGIGQISSEVPQNLSASRPQDRQFILSSKKLLLSDSGFYLCSSGRRSGETQYFGPGTRLLVL.